What follows are 6 T cell receptor beta chains derived from one specimen sequenced in a study of cytomegalovirus exposure and HLA in healthy donors. A multiplex PCR was run with 60 Vbeta primers and 13 Jbeta primers. The assay was immunoSEQ multiplex PCR, and TCRdb's table has in-frame clones only and misses some. The table includes some 160,000 clones, roughly 79% detected once. The sequenced sample was PBMCs. Receptors were obtained from a woman in her 30s in good health and CMV-seronegative.

The genes are TRBV21-1 and TRBJ1-2; TRBD1, the table's D call, lacks a check against the DNA. TRBV21-1 is classified as a pseudogene. This CDR3 contains 13 residues. The CDR3 nucleotides are TGTGCCAGCAGCGTCCGGACATTTTATGGCTACACCTTC. It translates to CASSVRTFYGYTF.

The chain links TRBV7-9 to TRBJ1-3, with a weak D call TRBD1 (5 bases). V gave up 5 bases and J gave up 0 bases, with 11 bases separating them. CDR1 SEHNR and CDR2 FQNEAQ come from the germline V gene (reference sequence). The CDR3 totals 15 residues. The CDR3 region has the DNA TGTGCCAGCAGCCTCGGGACTTTCTCTGGAAACACCATATATTTT. Its protein product is CASSLGTFSGNTIYF.

V and J are TRBV19 and TRBJ1-4, with D uncertain. Germline V gene sequence: CDR1 LNHDA, CDR2 SQIVND (reference sequence). The CDR3 extends over 12 amino acids. Deletions cut 7 bases from V and 7 bases from J, with 10 bases between. The CDR3 DNA follows: TGTGCCAGTAAATGGAGGCTTGAAAAACTGTTTTTT. It is translated as CASKWRLEKLFF.

The chain is built from TRBV5-1 and TRBJ1-4; unclear D gene. The V end was cut by 0 bases, the J end by 4 bases, with 7 bases between. Germline CDR1 is SGHRS and CDR2 is YFSETQ. CDR3 size: 14 residues. The CDR3 sequence is CASSLAVSNEKLFF. CDR3 coding DNA: TGCGCCAGCAGCTTGGCCGTCAGTAATGAAAAACTGTTTTTT. Complete variable domain (other parts from reference TRBV5-1 and TRBJ1-4): KAGVTQTPRYLIKTRGQQVTLSCSPISGHRSVSWYQQTPGQGLQFLFEYFSETQRNKGNFPGRFSGRQFSNSRSEMNVSTLELGDSALYLCASSLAVSNEKLFFGSGTQLSVL.

The rearrangement links TRBV11-3 to TRBJ2-1; 11 positions agree with TRBD1. Germline V lookup: CDR1 SGHNT, CDR2 YENEEA. V lost 0 bases and J lost 4; bases outside the gene matches: 2. There are 16 residues in the CDR3. The CDR3 DNA reads as TGTGCCAGCAGCTTAGAAGGACAGGGGGCTTACAATGAGCAGTTCTTC. This sequence encodes CASSLEGQGAYNEQFF.

The chain employs TRBV9 and TRBJ1-2; D may be TRBD1 (5 bases). CDR3 length: 14 amino acids. Germline loops: CDR1 SGDLS, CDR2 YYNGEE. V dropped 3 bases and J dropped 6 bases, with 15 bases sitting between them. CDR3 DNA sequence: TGTGCCAGCAGCGAAGGATCAGGGATGGATGGCTACACCTTC. It encodes CASSEGSGMDGYTF.